This is a list of T cell receptor beta chains from one sample in a study of graft-versus-host responses after intestinal transplantation. Libraries were prepared by immunoSEQ multiplex PCR; TCRdb keeps only in-frame clonotypes and omits some of them. The top ten hold roughly 0.07% of the sample, which has over 75,000 clones, approximately 90% seen once. Antigens for these TCRs are unknown. Specimen: unstimulated CD8+ T cells sorted from spleen or lymph node cells, collected before transplant. The receptors derive from a human donor who was the organ donor for an intestinal transplant. Both conserved end residues are part of each CDR3. D genes are given only for firm matches. The size of a clone is reported for some rows only, either as once, few or many, or as a class for expanded clones.

j_call,v_call,clone_size,d_call,cdr3_nt,cdr3_aa
TRBJ2-1,TRBV6-7,NA,TRBD1,TGTGCCGCCCCCGGGACAGGGAACAATGAGCAGTTCTTC,CAAPGTGNNEQFF
TRBJ2-1,TRBV19,NA,TRBD2,TGTGCCAGCCGAGCTGGACTAGCGGGAGGGGAATACCTGGATGAGCAGTTCTTC,CASRAGLAGGEYLDEQFF
TRBJ1-2,TRBV9,NA,TRBD1,TGTGCCAGCAGCGTCGACAGGGCCTCCGACTATGGCTACACCTTC,CASSVDRASDYGYTF
TRBJ1-5,TRBV4-2,NA,NA,TGTGCCAGCAGCCAAGGAGGCCTTGACAGTCTCGTTAATAATCAGCCCCAGCATTTT,CASSQGGLDSLVNNQPQHF
TRBJ1-5,TRBV7-8,NA,NA,TGTGCCAGCAGCTCGACAAGGGGTAATCAGCCCCAGCATTTT,CASSSTRGNQPQHF
TRBJ2-1,TRBV5-4,NA,NA,TGTGCCAGCAGCCCCCCGGGGTTGGGGGGGGCCCTCTTC,CASSPPGLGGALF
TRBJ2-4,TRBV28,NA,TRBD1,TGTGCCAGCAGCCTAGGGACAGAGATTATGTGGGACATTCAGTACTTC,CASSLGTEIMWDIQYF
TRBJ2-1,TRBV13,NA,TRBD2,TGTGCCAGCAGCCCATCCGGGACTAGCGGGAGGGCCCTTTGGAATGAGCAGTTCTTC,CASSPSGTSGRALWNEQFF
TRBJ1-1,TRBV10-3,once,TRBD1,TGTGCCATCAGTGAGACAGGGGACACTGAAGCTTTCTTT,CAISETGDTEAFF
TRBJ2-1,TRBV28,NA,TRBD2,TGTGCCAGCCGAAGTTCTAGCGGGAGTACGAATGAGCAGTTCTTC,CASRSSSGSTNEQFF
TRBJ2-7,TRBV6-1,NA,NA,TGTGCCATAACAGGGGGGGAGCACGAGCAGTACTTC,CAITGGEHEQYF
TRBJ1-5,TRBV7-9,NA,NA,TGTGCCAGCAGCTTCGGCGGGTTGGGTCAGCCCCAGCATTTT,CASSFGGLGQPQHF
TRBJ2-1,TRBV11-2,NA,NA,TGTGCCAGCAGCTTATTTACTAGGGCCCATCTCTACAATGAGCAGTTCTTC,CASSLFTRAHLYNEQFF
TRBJ2-2,TRBV2,NA,NA,TGTGCCAGCAGTGGGGGAGCCAACACCGGGGAGCTGTTTTTT,CASSGGANTGELFF
TRBJ2-1,TRBV11-2,NA,NA,TGTGCCAGCAGCTTAGGGACCCAGGGGGGTAATTTGTACAATGAGCAGTTCTTC,CASSLGTQGGNLYNEQFF
TRBJ2-1,TRBV5-4,NA,NA,TGTGCCAGCAGCTCATCGGGCAATGAGCAGTTCTTC,CASSSSGNEQFF
TRBJ2-7,TRBV16,NA,TRBD1,TGTGCCAGCAGCCAAGGGTTTGACAGGGGGGCCTACGAGCAGTACTTC,CASSQGFDRGAYEQYF
TRBJ2-1,TRBV2,NA,NA,TGTGCCAGCAGTGACACCTACAATGAGCAGTTCTTC,CASSDTYNEQFF
TRBJ1-1,TRBV30,few,NA,TGTGCCTGGAGTGTACAGGGTACTGAAGCTTTCTTT,CAWSVQGTEAFF
TRBJ1-1,TRBV7-6,NA,NA,TGTGCCAGCAGCTTAGGGAACGGACAGAACACTGAAGCTTTCTTT,CASSLGNGQNTEAFF
TRBJ2-7,TRBV10-2,NA,TRBD2,TGCGCCAGCAGTGAGTTAGGGTTGACTAGCGGTGATCTTTACGAGCAGTACTTC,CASSELGLTSGDLYEQYF
TRBJ2-2,TRBV11-2,once,TRBD2,TGTGCCAGCACCGAAGGGCGGGGGGGGGTCACCGGGGAGCTGTTTTTT,CASTEGRGGVTGELFF
TRBJ2-7,TRBV30,NA,NA,TGTGCCTGGAGTGGTGGACAAACCTACGAGCAGTACTTC,CAWSGGQTYEQYF
TRBJ1-5,TRBV28,once,NA,TGTGCCAGCACCGACAGCTATAGCAATCAGCCCCAGCATTTT,CASTDSYSNQPQHF
TRBJ2-5,TRBV5-6,NA,TRBD1,TGTGCCAGCAGCTTAGGACAGGGGGGACAAGAGACCCAGTACTTC,CASSLGQGGQETQYF
TRBJ2-1,TRBV5-8,NA,TRBD2,TGTGCCAGCAGCGAAAGGAGGGGACTAGCGGGAGACACCAATGAGCAGTTCTTC,CASSERRGLAGDTNEQFF
TRBJ1-2,TRBV5-4,NA,NA,TGTGCCAGCAGCTTGGATGTGACAGAGTATGGCTACACCTTC,CASSLDVTEYGYTF
TRBJ2-3,TRBV20-1,NA,NA,TGCAGTGCTAGTCATGCGGGTACGCAGTATTTT,CSASHAGTQYF
TRBJ2-1,TRBV30,NA,TRBD2,TGTGCCTGGAGAAGACTAGCGGGGAGTGAGCAGTTCTTC,CAWRRLAGSEQFF
TRBJ1-2,TRBV7-9,NA,TRBD1,TGTGCCGGGGTGGATACAGGGGGAACGGACTATGGCTACACCTTC,CAGVDTGGTDYGYTF
TRBJ2-3,TRBV10-2,once,NA,TGCGCCAGCAGTGAAACTAGCCCAGATACGCAGTATTTT,CASSETSPDTQYF
TRBJ2-3,TRBV4-1,NA,NA,TGCGCCAGCAGCCCTATTCCCGACACAGATACGCAGTATTTT,CASSPIPDTDTQYF
TRBJ2-1,TRBV9,NA,TRBD2,TGTGCCAGCAGCGGCGGCGGGGGTCTACATCACAATGAGCAGTTCTTC,CASSGGGGLHHNEQFF
TRBJ2-7,TRBV4-2,NA,TRBD2,TGTGCCAGCAGCCAAGATGGGGGGGGGACCTACGAGCAGTACTTC,CASSQDGGGTYEQYF
TRBJ2-1,TRBV2,NA,TRBD2,TGTGCCAGCAATGGCGGGGGAGAGAATGAGCAGTTCTTC,CASNGGGENEQFF
TRBJ2-1,TRBV28,NA,TRBD1,TGTGCCAGCAGTCGGACAGGTGAATCCTACAATGAGCAGTTCTTC,CASSRTGESYNEQFF
TRBJ2-7,TRBV13,NA,NA,TGTGCCAGCAGCTTTGGAACCGACTATTCCTACGAGCAGTACTTC,CASSFGTDYSYEQYF
TRBJ2-1,TRBV4-1,NA,TRBD2,TGCGCCAGCAGACACTACTGGGGCGGGAGGGTCGGGGGTGAGCAGTTCTTC,CASRHYWGGRVGGEQFF
TRBJ2-7,TRBV30,NA,TRBD1,TGTGCCTGGTCCGACAGGGGCTTTTCCTACGAGCAGTACTTC,CAWSDRGFSYEQYF
TRBJ1-2,TRBV6-5,few,TRBD1,TGTGCCAGCAGTTTATCGACAGGGGACAATGGCTACACCTTC,CASSLSTGDNGYTF
TRBJ2-1,TRBV28,few,TRBD2,TGTGCCAGCAGTGAGGGACTACCTCAAAATGAGCAGTTCTTC,CASSEGLPQNEQFF
TRBJ1-1,TRBV5-1,NA,NA,TGCGCCAGCAGCCACAGGGACGGAGGCACTGAAGCTTTCTTT,CASSHRDGGTEAFF
TRBJ1-2,TRBV30,NA,TRBD1,TGTGCCTGGACAGGGGGCTATGGCTACACCTTC,CAWTGGYGYTF
TRBJ2-3,TRBV27,NA,NA,TGTGCCAGCAGTTTAGTGTACACAGATACGCAGTATTTT,CASSLVYTDTQYF
TRBJ1-2,TRBV19,NA,NA,TGTGCCAGTAGTTCGGACAGTGCTGGCTACACCTTC,CASSSDSAGYTF
TRBJ2-7,TRBV28,NA,NA,TGTGCCAGCAGGCTAGCTTTGTCGGATGCCTACGAGCAGTACTTC,CASRLALSDAYEQYF